This T cell receptor (beta chain) originates from a study of vaccination effects on CD4 cells after COVID-19. CDR1 is MDHEN and CDR2 is SYDVKM in the germline V gene. Trimming pared 6 bases from V and 8 bases from J, leaving 32 bases between. The CDR3 contains 19 residues. Produced via immunoSEQ multiplex PCR; TCRdb's table is partial and in-frame only. In the table there are under 80,000 clones, roughly 79% of which are singletons. Before sequencing took place, the ViraFEST assay used viral peptide pools to expand antigen-specific CD4+ T cells. Scientists isolated CD4+ T cells after a roughly nine-day culture period ended. Having tested negative for nucleocapsid antibodies, the vaccine recipients showed no prior SARS-CoV-2 infection. Supplemented with roughly 9 IU/ml IL-2 and approximately 10 ug/ml peptides, 2 million to 2.5 million PBMC per well were kept in culture. Cultures had half their medium replaced with IL-2 medium on days 3 and 7.

Turning to this clone: Its target is unknown.

Study-wide results and limits: Infection-derived and vaccine-derived clones contracted markedly late after vaccination.

Source: CD4+ T cells from PBMCs cultured with SARS-CoV-2 spike peptides, taken before COVID-19 vaccination. The source of this sequence is a human donor who received a COVID-19 vaccine. This rearrangement joins TRBV28 to TRBJ1-3; TRBD1 is a possible D gene (6 bases). The CDR3 protein is CASRSPHPGTPGSVYTIYF. CDR3 nucleotide sequence: TGTGCCAGCAGATCGCCCCATCCCGGGACACCGGGGTCGGTCTACACCATATATTTT.